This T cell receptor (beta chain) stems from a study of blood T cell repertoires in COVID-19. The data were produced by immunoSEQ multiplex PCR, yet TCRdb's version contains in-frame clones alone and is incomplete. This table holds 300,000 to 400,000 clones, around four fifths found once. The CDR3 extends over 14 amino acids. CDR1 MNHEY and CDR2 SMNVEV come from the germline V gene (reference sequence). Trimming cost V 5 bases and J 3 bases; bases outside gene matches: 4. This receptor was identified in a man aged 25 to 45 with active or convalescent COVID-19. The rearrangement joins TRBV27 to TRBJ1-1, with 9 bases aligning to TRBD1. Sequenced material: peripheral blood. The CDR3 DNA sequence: TGTGCCAGCAGTCCTACAGGGGGCTACACTGAAGCTTTCTTT. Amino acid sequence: CASSPTGGYTEAFF.